This passage covers 18 T cell receptor beta chains from one sample sequenced in a study of T-cell memory formation after mild COVID-19. One entry per CDR3 protein results from TCRdb running MiXCR on the 5' RACE reads. The sample holds under 450,000 distinct CDR3 sequences; about 15% are singletons and the top ten take around a fifth. The source material was PBMCs or a T cell subset sorted from them (not recorded which). These TCRs come from a man aged 18 to 29 who had mild COVID-19 (a few samples of this study predate the infection). Cell type and time point are not known.

This clonotype occurred many times. V gene TRBV4-1 combines with J gene TRBJ2-3, with 12 nucleotides matching TRBD2. CDR1 is MGHRA, CDR2 YSYEKL, per germline. V gave up 0 bases and J gave up 2 bases; unmatched junction bases: 3. There are 17 residues in the CDR3. The CDR3 reads CASSQEWTSGNTDTQYF. CDR3 in DNA: TGCGCCAGCAGCCAAGAGTGGACTAGCGGGAACACAGATACGCAGTATTTT.

This clonotype was observed a handful of times. The chain employs TRBV5-8 and TRBJ2-1; 11 bases agree with TRBD2. This CDR3 contains 16 residues. J was trimmed by 8 bases and V by 4 bases; bases with no gene match: 11. Per the germline V gene, CDR1 is SGHTS and CDR2 is YDEGEE. CDR3 coding DNA: TGTGCCAGCAGCCCGCTTAGCGGGGGGGCCGGCGATGAGCAGTTCTTC. Protein product: CASSPLSGGAGDEQFF. The whole variable domain, remainder taken from reference TRBV5-8 and TRBJ2-1, is EAGVTQSPTHLIKTRGQQATLRCSPISGHTSVYWYQQALGLGLQFLLWYDEGEERNRGNFPPRFSGRQFPNYSSELNVNALELEDSALYLCASSPLSGGAGDEQFFGPGTRLTVL.

The rearrangement links TRBV7-2 to TRBJ2-3; the D is unclear. With 5 bases removed from V and 1 base from J, the gap between germline ends came to 10 bases. CDR1 and CDR2 from the germline V gene are SGHTA and FQGNSA. The CDR3 runs to 14 residues. CDR3 coding DNA: TGTGCCAGCAGCCTGGTCGAGGGCACAGATACGCAGTATTTT. Residues: CASSLVEGTDTQYF.

This clonotype was seen a few times. The CDR3 nucleotides read TGTGCCAGCAGCCACCCGGGGACTCAGCCCCAGCATTTT. As protein: CASSHPGTQPQHF. J is TRBJ1-5 and V is TRBV3-1; D might be TRBD1 (5 bases). Looked up from germline, CDR1 is LGHDT and CDR2 is YNNKEL (reference sequence). The CDR3 is made up of 13 amino acids. Trimming removed 3 bases at V and 6 bases at J, with 9 bases between.

The sample holds a few counts of this clonotype. The chain carries TRBV2 and TRBJ2-5, with 7 bases fitting TRBD2. The junction had 9 bases not matched to a gene; V was cut back by 3 bases and J by 2 bases. This CDR3 region has 16 residues. Germline values: CDR1 SNHLY, CDR2 FYNNEI. The CDR3 loop is CASSDGRGVRQETQYF. The CDR3 DNA sequence: TGTGCCAGCAGTGACGGTCGGGGGGTCCGTCAAGAGACCCAGTACTTC.

The chain couples TRBV7-9 to TRBJ1-1, with D tentatively TRBD1 (5 bases). The CDR3 sequence is 13 residues long. The germline V and J ends were trimmed by 1 base and 3 bases, with 6 bases remaining between them. The V gene's germline CDR1 is SEHNR and CDR2 FQNEAQ (reference sequence). CDR3 in amino acids: CASSLVTDTEAFF. As DNA, the CDR3 is TGTGCCAGCAGCTTAGTGACAGACACTGAAGCTTTCTTT.

A few counts support this clonotype. This sequence joins TRBV3-1 and TRBJ2-1, with D unclear. The V and J ends lost 6 bases and 4 bases respectively, with 4 bases between them. CDR1 is LGHDT and CDR2 is YNNKEL in the germline V gene (reference sequence). CDR3 length equals 11 residues. The CDR3 sequence: CASRLYNEQFF. DNA for the CDR3: TGTGCCAGCAGACTGTACAATGAGCAGTTCTTC.

There are a few counts of this clonotype. The rearrangement joins TRBV6-5 to TRBJ1-3; D ambiguous. The CDR3 is 15 amino acids. CDR1 and CDR2 from the germline V gene are MNHEY and SVGAGI. V lost 0 bases to trimming and J lost 1 base, with 7 bases between them. Written as DNA, the CDR3 is TGTGCCAGCAGTTACTCGTTGGATTCTGGAAACACCATATATTTT. It is translated as CASSYSLDSGNTIYF.

This clonotype was found a few times. The chain has TRBV20-1 and TRBJ2-1, with D perhaps being TRBD1 or TRBD2 (5 bases each). V gave up 5 bases and J gave up 4 bases, with 15 bases separating them. The germline gives CDR1 DFQATT, CDR2 SNEGSKA (reference sequence). This CDR3 has 14 amino acids. The CDR3 sequence: CSAYPGARYNEQFF. The DNA for the CDR3 is TGCAGTGCTTATCCCGGGGCCCGATACAATGAGCAGTTCTTC.

This chain connects TRBV20-1 to TRBJ2-1; 8 nucleotides agree with TRBD2. This CDR3 region has 16 residues. Germline assignment: CDR1 DFQATT and CDR2 SNEGSKA (reference sequence). Trimming cost V 2 bases and J 1 base; bases outside gene matches: 7. CDR3 protein: CSARSPAGGSYNEQFF. CDR3 in DNA: TGCAGTGCTAGATCCCCGGCGGGGGGATCCTACAATGAGCAGTTCTTC.

This clonotype was detected only a few times. The V and J genes are TRBV4-3 and TRBJ2-1; D might be TRBD1 (6 bases). Trimming took 0 bases from V and 5 from J, leaving 11 bases between them. CDR1 is LGHNA and CDR2 is YSLEER in the germline V gene. The CDR3 sequence is 15 residues long. CDR3 amino acids: CASSQDGTTHNEQFF. For the CDR3, the DNA is TGCGCCAGCAGCCAAGATGGGACAACCCACAATGAGCAGTTCTTC.

This clonotype occurred a few times. This rearrangement joins TRBV7-2 to TRBJ1-2; D not certain. The V end was cut by 4 bases, the J end by 5 bases, with 8 bases between. The CDR3 covers 12 residues. The germline V gene encodes CDR1 SGHTA and CDR2 FQGNSA. CDR3 DNA sequence: TGTGCCAGCAGCTACCCCTCGTATGGCTACACCTTC. As protein: CASSYPSYGYTF.

This clonotype has only a few counts. The chain has TRBV7-2 and TRBJ2-5; TRBD2 might be the D (5 bases). The germline gives CDR1 SGHTA, CDR2 FQGNSA. The V end was cut by 5 bases, the J end by 2 bases, with 9 bases between. The CDR3 consists of 13 residues. CDR3 nucleotides: TGTGCCAGCAGCCAGAGACTACAAGAGACCCAGTACTTC. It encodes CASSQRLQETQYF.

This clonotype was detected a few times. The J gene is TRBJ2-3, the V gene TRBV7-3, with D hard to call. This CDR3 has 12 residues. V was cut by 4 bases and J by 6 bases, with 8 bases left in between. Germline CDR1 SGHTA, CDR2 FQGTGA. This chain's CDR3 is CASSSGLDTQYF. The CDR3 DNA reads as TGTGCCAGCAGCTCGGGTTTGGATACGCAGTATTTT.

The chain links TRBV10-3 to TRBJ2-7; D is ambiguous. The CDR3 loop spans 12 amino acids. The V end was cut by 3 bases, the J end by 4 bases, with 7 bases between. Germline V gene lookup returns CDR1 ENHRY and CDR2 SYGVKD. The CDR3 nucleotides read TGTGCCATCAGTGACGAACAATACGAGCAGTACGTC. It specifies CAISDEQYEQYV.

J is TRBJ2-3 and V is TRBV20-1, with no clear D. V lost 1 base to trimming and J lost 8 bases, with 10 bases between them. Germline loops: CDR1 DFQATT, CDR2 SNEGSKA (reference sequence). The CDR3 totals 12 residues. CDR3 protein: CSARVDLGTQYF. Written as DNA, the CDR3 is TGCAGTGCTAGAGTTGATCTAGGTACGCAGTATTTT.

This clonotype was seen just once. V usage is TRBV29-1 and J usage is TRBJ2-7; D is possibly TRBD1 (6 bases). V gave up 3 bases and J gave up 3 bases, with 15 bases separating them. The CDR3 extends over 14 amino acids. Germline-derived CDR1 and CDR2 are SQVTM and ANQGSEA. CDR3 loop: CSVEGALGHYEQYF. The CDR3 coding sequence is TGCAGCGTTGAGGGGGCCCTAGGCCACTACGAGCAGTACTTC.

This clonotype was seen a few times. This CDR3 is CASSRTSGRQETQYF. For the CDR3, the DNA is TGCGCCAGCAGCCGGACTAGCGGGCGCCAAGAGACCCAGTACTTC. The chain recombines TRBV5-1 with TRBJ2-5; 11 bases fit TRBD2. The J segment lost 1 base and the V segment lost 4 bases, leaving 3 bases of the junction unmatched. The CDR3 has 15 amino acids. CDR1 is SGHRS and CDR2 is YFSETQ in the germline V gene.